The present T cell receptor beta chain was sequenced within a study of cytomegalovirus exposure and HLA in healthy donors. General study findings and limits: A few chains linked to CMV were shown in vitro to be specific for CMV antigens.

V lost 1 base and J 5 bases, leaving 15 bases between the germline ends. The CDR3 runs 16 residues. In germline, CDR1 is MNHNS, CDR2 SASEGT. Regarding this clone: Antigen: not known.

Separate from the roughly 700-subject first cohort, the roughly 120-subject validation cohort was the one that the donors belonged to. This table comes from immunoSEQ multiplex PCR, and its TCRdb copy is limited to in-frame clones, with some not included. The sample yields approximately 65,000 clones, 85% to 95% seen once. The sample taken for sequencing was PBMCs. The V gene is TRBV6-1, the J gene TRBJ1-5, with a tentative D call TRBD1 (6 bases). The receptor was derived from a young woman in good health and CMV-seronegative. The DNA of the CDR3 is TGTGCCAGCAGTGAAGGACGGGACAAGGCTCATCAGCCCCAGCATTTT. Translated: CASSEGRDKAHQPQHF.